The 19 T cell receptor beta chains listed next were all sequenced from one sample in a study of blood T cell repertoires in COVID-19. Produced via immunoSEQ multiplex PCR; TCRdb's table is partial and in-frame only. The table includes more than 45,000 clones, under 90% detected once. Specimen: peripheral blood. The source is a man between 65 and 85 years old with acute or convalescent COVID-19.

The CDR3 is CATSRTNSYGYTF. The CDR3 DNA reads as TGTGCCACCAGCAGGACAAACTCCTATGGCTACACCTTC. This chain joins TRBV15 and TRBJ1-2, with unresolved D. V lost 3 bases and J 4 bases, leaving 9 bases between the germline ends. Germline CDR1 reads LNHNV; CDR2 reads YYDKDF (reference sequence). The length of the CDR3 is 13 residues.

V gene TRBV19 combines with J gene TRBJ1-4; D ambiguous. The V end was cut by 5 bases, the J end by 6 bases, with 16 bases between. This CDR3 region has 15 residues. Germline assignment: CDR1 LNHDA and CDR2 SQIVND (reference sequence). CDR3 loop: CASSPPGSEDEKLFF. CDR3 bases: TGTGCCAGTAGTCCCCCGGGGTCAGAGGATGAAAAACTGTTTTTT. The full variable domain, rest sourced from reference TRBV19 and TRBJ1-4, is DGGITQSPKYLFRKEGQNVTLSCEQNLNHDAMYWYRQDPGQGLRLIYYSQIVNDFQKGDIAEGYSVSREKKESFPLTVTSAQKNPTAFYLCASSPPGSEDEKLFFGSGTQLSVL.

V and J are TRBV5-1 and TRBJ2-1, with 7 bases fitting TRBD2. Germline V gene lookup returns CDR1 SGHRS and CDR2 YFSETQ. Trimming cost V 1 base and J 5 bases; bases outside gene matches: 6. CDR3 size: 15 residues. The CDR3 DNA reads as TGCGCCAGCAGCTTGCTGAGCGGGGAAAACAATGAGCAGTTCTTC. Translated, it gives CASSLLSGENNEQFF.

The J gene is TRBJ2-7, the V gene TRBV29-1; 7 bases agree with TRBD1. V dropped 7 bases and J dropped 3; count of bases not matched to a gene: 3. The CDR3 runs to 11 residues. Germline V lookup: CDR1 SQVTM, CDR2 ANQGSEA. CDR3 loop: CSARDSYEQYV. DNA for the CDR3: TGCAGCGCCCGGGACAGCTACGAGCAGTACGTC.

CDR3 nucleotides: TGTGCCAGCACCCTGGGGGCGACCAAAAACATTCAGTACTTC. As protein: CASTLGATKNIQYF. This rearrangement joins TRBV6-5 to TRBJ2-4; possible D gene TRBD1, 6 bases. This CDR3 comprises 14 residues. Deletions cut 7 bases from V and 2 bases from J, with 12 bases between. Looked up from germline, CDR1 is MNHEY and CDR2 is SVGAGI.

Only a few counts were recorded for this clone. V usage is TRBV10-3 and J usage is TRBJ2-7; tentative D call: TRBD2 (6 bases). Trimming pared 0 bases from V and 3 bases from J, leaving 12 bases between. CDR1 and CDR2 from the germline V gene are ENHRY and SYGVKD. The CDR3 consists of 15 residues. As DNA, the CDR3 is TGTGCCATCAGTGAGTCCCGGGAGCCGAACTACGAGCAGTACTTC. This codes for CAISESREPNYEQYF.

The sample holds one count of this clone. The rearrangement uses TRBV7-2 and TRBJ1-1; D is perhaps TRBD1 (6 bases). Deletions cut 1 base from V and 4 bases from J, with 19 bases between. This CDR3 has 17 residues. In germline, CDR1 is SGHTA, CDR2 FQGNSA. CDR3 region: CASSLGSRGARGTEAFF. The CDR3 region has the DNA TGTGCCAGCAGCTTAGGTAGCCGGGGGGCCCGGGGCACTGAAGCTTTCTTT.

The chain joins TRBV5-4 to TRBJ2-5; TRBD2 aligns across 16 bases. CDR3 length: 17 residues. CDR1 is SGHNT and CDR2 is YYREEE in the germline V gene (reference sequence). The V gene end was trimmed by 3 bases and the J gene end by 5 bases; junction bases not matched to a gene: 7. The CDR3 DNA reads TGTGCCAGCAGCTCTCCCGGGACTAGCGGGGGGGCTGAGACCCAGTACTTC. This gives the protein CASSSPGTSGGAETQYF.

This clone appeared once. The chain couples TRBV4-3 to TRBJ2-7; 14 bases map to TRBD2. V trimming: 3 bases; J trimming: 5 bases; junction bases outside the gene matches: 3. This CDR3 is built from 15 residues. Germline CDR1 LGHNA, CDR2 YSLEER. This CDR3 is CASSQGLAGVDEQYF. CDR3 coding DNA: TGCGCCAGCAGCCAGGGACTAGCGGGAGTCGACGAGCAGTACTTC.

This clone showed up just a few times. The gene calls are TRBV5-1 and TRBJ1-6; D not certain. V lost 1 base to trimming and J lost 0 bases, with 5 bases between them. Germline V gene sequence: CDR1 SGHRS, CDR2 YFSETQ. The CDR3 totals 15 residues. The CDR3 DNA follows: TGCGCCAGCAGCTTGCAGGCCTCCTATAATTCACCCCTCCACTTT. Translation gives CASSLQASYNSPLHF.

The chain combines TRBV2 with TRBJ2-1; 10 positions match TRBD2. The CDR3 totals 14 residues. Germline V gives CDR1 SNHLY, CDR2 FYNNEI. Trimming took 8 bases from V and 3 from J; bases not matched to a gene: 4. The CDR3 region is CASHTSGNYNEQFF. As DNA, the CDR3 is TGTGCCAGCCATACTAGCGGGAACTACAATGAGCAGTTCTTC.

This clone has a single count. The V gene is TRBV5-4, the J gene TRBJ2-1; D uncertain. Germline CDR1 is SGHNT and CDR2 is YYREEE (reference sequence). The V end lost 0 bases, the J end lost 7 bases, and 8 bases lay between the germline ends. The CDR3 has 13 amino acids. The CDR3, as DNA: TGTGCCAGCAGCTTGGCTTTACGGAATGAGCAGTTCTTC. Translated, it gives CASSLALRNEQFF.

The CDR3: CASSATGGNTIYF. The CDR3 DNA reads as TGTGCCAGTAGTGCGACAGGTGGAAACACCATATATTTT. This rearrangement joins TRBV19 to TRBJ1-3; D possibly corresponds to TRBD1 (6 bases). Germline V gives CDR1 LNHDA, CDR2 SQIVND (reference sequence). The CDR3 totals 13 residues. V lost 5 bases, J lost 3 bases, and 8 bases lay in between.

This clone was seen once. The gene calls are TRBV7-9 and TRBJ1-2; TRBD1 is a possible D gene (5 bases). Trimming removed 1 base at V and 5 bases at J, with 8 bases between. The CDR3 has 13 residues. Germline V gene sequence: CDR1 SEHNR, CDR2 FQNEAQ (reference sequence). CDR3 residues: CASSLVRGYGYTF. The CDR3 DNA sequence: TGTGCCAGCAGCTTAGTACGGGGGTATGGCTACACCTTC.

For the CDR3, the DNA is TGTGCCAGCAGTTATTACAGGGGCAATGAGCAGTTCTTC. It translates to CASSYYRGNEQFF. The chain has TRBV6-5 and TRBJ2-1; 7 bases are a match to TRBD1. After removal of 3 bases from V and 6 bases from J, the junction contained 2 bases not matched to a gene. CDR1 is MNHEY and CDR2 is SVGAGI in the germline V gene. The CDR3 loop spans 13 amino acids.

The chain has TRBV7-6 and TRBJ1-1; 8 nucleotides align to TRBD1. The CDR3 totals 15 residues. The germline gives CDR1 SGHVS, CDR2 FNYEAQ. J was trimmed by 1 base and V by 5 bases; bases with no gene match: 6. The CDR3 bases are TGTGCCAGCAGCACCCGGACAGGGACGAACACTGAAGCTTTCTTT. It translates to CASSTRTGTNTEAFF.

The chain has TRBV11-2 and TRBJ1-5; D is undetermined. The CDR3 is 13 amino acids. The germline gives CDR1 SGHAT, CDR2 FQNNGV. V was clipped by 1 base and J by 4 bases, with 5 bases between them. CDR3 region: CASSLGRNQPQHF. The DNA of the CDR3 is TGTGCCAGCAGCTTAGGGCGGAATCAGCCCCAGCATTTT.

This chain joins TRBV5-1 and TRBJ2-2; D uncertain. V lost 0 bases, J lost 4 bases, and 4 bases lay in between. Germline loops: CDR1 SGHRS, CDR2 YFSETQ. This CDR3 is built from 13 residues. This CDR3 is CASSLGITGELFF. Here the CDR3 DNA reads TGCGCCAGCAGCTTGGGTATCACCGGGGAGCTGTTTTTT.

CDR3 residues: CASRTSGKETQYF. CDR3 in DNA: TGTGCCAGCAGGACTAGCGGAAAAGAGACCCAGTACTTC. The V and J genes are TRBV28 and TRBJ2-5; TRBD2 matches 9 bases. Germline CDR1 and CDR2: MDHEN and SYDVKM. CDR3 length equals 13 residues. The junction had 2 bases not matched to a gene; V was cut back by 6 bases and J by 3 bases. Together with reference TRBV28 and TRBJ2-5, the CDR3 gives the full variable domain: DVKVTQSSRYLVKRTGEKVFLECVQDMDHENMFWYRQDPGLGLRLIYFSYDVKMKEKGDIPEGYSVSREKKERFSLILESASTNQTSMYLCASRTSGKETQYFGPGTRLLVL.